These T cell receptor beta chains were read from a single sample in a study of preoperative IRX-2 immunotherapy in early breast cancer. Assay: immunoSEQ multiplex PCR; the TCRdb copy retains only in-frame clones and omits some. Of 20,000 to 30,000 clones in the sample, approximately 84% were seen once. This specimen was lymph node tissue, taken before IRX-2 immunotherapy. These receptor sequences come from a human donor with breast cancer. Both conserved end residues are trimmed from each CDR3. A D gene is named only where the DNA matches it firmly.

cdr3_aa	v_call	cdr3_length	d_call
ASSPRDTHSPLH	TRBV6-8	12	-
ASSQDWNTEAF	TRBV10-1	11	-
ASSLEGASHYNEQF	TRBV11-3	14	-
ASSFAAGGPWDEQF	TRBV28	14	TRBD2
ASSQALARTDTQY	TRBV1	13	-
ASSLRGQGGRSEKLF	TRBV7-6	15	TRBD1
ASRATGEETQY	TRBV10-2	11	TRBD1
ASSYSPGPHRSGNTIY	TRBV6-8	16	-
ASGKRQGISGNTIY	TRBV7-4	14	TRBD1
ASSQEGPGGHTIY	TRBV23-1	13	TRBD1
ASSSGTANTGELF	TRBV11-3	13	-
ATLRDTEAF	TRBV6-4	9	-
ASTRSEGTEAF	TRBV10-2	11	-
ASGWTLGEQF	TRBV12-5	10	-
ASSDRGGVVNEQF	TRBV10-1	13	TRBD2
ASSQDSVGHRIRTGELF	TRBV14	17	-
ASSGQLGNTEAF	TRBV11-3	12	-
ASSATFWQGAGEQY	TRBV22-1	14	-
ASRDSSSDTQY	TRBV6-8	11	-
ATLITGTEAF	TRBV28	10	-
ASRALAGTSYEQY	TRBV5-1	13	TRBD2
ASSGQESNYGYT	TRBV19	12	TRBD1
ASSQDVSGLPTNEKLF	TRBV1	16	-
ASSSDRVRNQPQH	TRBV7-1	13	TRBD1
ASSESVNWSYNSPLH	TRBV10-2	15	-
ASSFPPEVYTQY	TRBV28	12	-
ASSARTGAREDTQY	TRBV18	14	-
ASSFNLAGGFIEQF	TRBV6-8	14	TRBD2
ASTGSNEKLF	TRBV19	10	-
ASRDSYRDSPLH	TRBV6-8	12	-
ASSRGETYEQY	TRBV7-8	11	TRBD2
ASSLRQGGTDTQY	TRBV18	13	TRBD1
ASSLTAQETQY	TRBV7-1	11	-
ASTPGTDMNTEAF	TRBV6-8	13	TRBD1
AWTFGLGASYEQY	TRBV30	13	-
ASLRDRWDTEAF	TRBV19	12	TRBD1
ASSYVGRAGANVLT	TRBV11-3	14	TRBD2
ASSPDVDTEAF	TRBV6-8	11	-
SVVTGTGELF	TRBV29-1	10	-
ASSLRTGVRFHGYT	TRBV28	14	TRBD1
ASSLRISSYEQY	TRBV28	12	-
ASSRPRFPKTGELF	TRBV6-8	14	-
AWTGSSTDTQY	TRBV30	11	-
ASRSDRGLRGQPQH	TRBV6-8	14	TRBD1
ASSVSGTGVSGAF	TRBV6-8	13	TRBD1
ASSLEGQGTNEQY	TRBV11-3	13	TRBD1
ASSPQSYGYT	TRBV18	10	-
SITGTPKETQY	TRBV29-1	11	-
ASSEAPQGYTEAF	TRBV9	13	-
ASSPGKRQNGLYEQY	TRBV11-3	15	-
ASSPGLAGRSTDTQY	TRBV7-6	15	TRBD2
ASSTTLNEQF	TRBV28	10	-
ASSRRQGGTEAF	TRBV6-8	12	-